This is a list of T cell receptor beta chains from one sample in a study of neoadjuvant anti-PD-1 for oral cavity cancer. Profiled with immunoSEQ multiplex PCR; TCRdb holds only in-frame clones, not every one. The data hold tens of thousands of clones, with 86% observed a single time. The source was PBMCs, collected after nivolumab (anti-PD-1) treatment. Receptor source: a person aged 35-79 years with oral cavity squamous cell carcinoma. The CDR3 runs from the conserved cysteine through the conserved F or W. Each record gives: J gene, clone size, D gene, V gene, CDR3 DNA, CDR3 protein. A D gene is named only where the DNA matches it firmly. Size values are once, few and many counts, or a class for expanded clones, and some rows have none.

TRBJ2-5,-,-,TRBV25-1,TGTGCCAGCAGTGAATTTCAGGACCCCCAAGAGACCCAGTACTTC,CASSEFQDPQETQYF
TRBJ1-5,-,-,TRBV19,TGTGCCAGTAGTACCCAGGCTTATAGCAATCAGCCCCAGCATTTT,CASSTQAYSNQPQHF
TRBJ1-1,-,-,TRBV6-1,TGTGCCAGCAGTGAATTGGGCCTGGGCAGGGAAGCTTTCTTT,CASSELGLGREAFF
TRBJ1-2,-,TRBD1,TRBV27,TGTGCCAGCAGACCCGATGGATGGGGGACAGGGGATGTCTATGGCTACACCTTC,CASRPDGWGTGDVYGYTF
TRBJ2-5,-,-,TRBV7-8,TGTGCCAGCACCCCTCAGGGATGGGCCCACCAAGAGACCCAGTACTTC,CASTPQGWAHQETQYF
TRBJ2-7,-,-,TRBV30,TGTGCCTGGAGCCTATCTAGCTCCTACGAGCAGTACTTC,CAWSLSSSYEQYF
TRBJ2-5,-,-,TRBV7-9,TGTGCCAGCAGCTTAGGATCGACTGGGCAAGAGACCCAGTACTTC,CASSLGSTGQETQYF
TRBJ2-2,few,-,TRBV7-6,TGTGCCAGCAGCTTGCCTCCAGAGCAGGCGTGGAACACCGGGGAGCTGTTTTTT,CASSLPPEQAWNTGELFF
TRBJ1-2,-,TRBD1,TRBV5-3,TGTGCCAGAAGCTGGGACAGGGGCGCGCACTATGGCTACACCTTC,CARSWDRGAHYGYTF
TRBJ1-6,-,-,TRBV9,TGTGCCAGCAGCGGCCGTTTCTCATCTTATTCACCCCTCCACTTT,CASSGRFSSYSPLHF
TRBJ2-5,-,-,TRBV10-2,TGCGCCAGCAGTGAGTCCCAGGGCGGGGAGACCCAGTACTTC,CASSESQGGETQYF
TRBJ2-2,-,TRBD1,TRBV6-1,TGTGCCAGCATTTTGACAGGGGGCCCCGGGGAGCTGTTTTTT,CASILTGGPGELFF
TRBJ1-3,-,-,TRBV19,TGTGCCAGTAGCGCCCGTGCGGCGGGTGGAAACACCATATATTTT,CASSARAAGGNTIYF
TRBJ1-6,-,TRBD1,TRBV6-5,TGTGCCAGCAGTACACTATCGGGACAGTATTCACCCCTCCACTTT,CASSTLSGQYSPLHF
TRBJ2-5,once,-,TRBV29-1,TGCAGCCATCGAGGCCAGGAGGGAGAGACCCAGTACTTC,CSHRGQEGETQYF
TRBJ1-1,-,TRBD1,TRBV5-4,TGTGCCAGCAGCATGACAGGGGGCACTGAAGCTTTCTTT,CASSMTGGTEAFF
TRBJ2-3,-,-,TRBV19,TGTGCCAGTAGTATAGGGGCGGTAGATACGCAGTATTTT,CASSIGAVDTQYF
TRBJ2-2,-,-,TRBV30,TGTGCCTGGAGATACCTGGGCGACACCGGGGAGCTGTTTTTT,CAWRYLGDTGELFF
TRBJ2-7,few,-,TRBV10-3,TGTGCCATCCAGGGCAGGGGCTACGAGCAGTACTTC,CAIQGRGYEQYF
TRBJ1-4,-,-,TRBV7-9,TGTGCCAGCAGCTTAGTTTTCGGGGGATTAGACGGTAAACTGTTTTTT,CASSLVFGGLDGKLFF
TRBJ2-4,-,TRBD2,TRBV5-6,TGTGCCAGCAGCTACACTAGCGCGAACATTCAGTACTTC,CASSYTSANIQYF
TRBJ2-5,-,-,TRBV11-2,TGTGCCAGCAGTCCCAGTTGGGTTTCGGAGACCCAGTACTTC,CASSPSWVSETQYF
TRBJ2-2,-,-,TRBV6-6,TGTGCCAGCAGTTACTCTGGTGGGGGGGCCCCCGGGGAGCTGTTTTTT,CASSYSGGGAPGELFF
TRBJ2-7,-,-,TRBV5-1,TGCGCCAGCAGCCACGGGACTGGCCCGTACGAGCAGTACTTC,CASSHGTGPYEQYF
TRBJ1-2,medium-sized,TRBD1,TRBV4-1,TGCGCCAGCCAACCTCGGGACAGGGGTGGATATGGCTACACCTTC,CASQPRDRGGYGYTF
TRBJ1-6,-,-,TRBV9,TGTGCCAGCAGCGTAGGACAGGCCAGTCTCTCCGGTTCACCCCTCCACTTT,CASSVGQASLSGSPLHF
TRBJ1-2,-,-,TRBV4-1,TGCGCCAGCAGCCTAACAGTGAACTATGGCTACACCTTC,CASSLTVNYGYTF